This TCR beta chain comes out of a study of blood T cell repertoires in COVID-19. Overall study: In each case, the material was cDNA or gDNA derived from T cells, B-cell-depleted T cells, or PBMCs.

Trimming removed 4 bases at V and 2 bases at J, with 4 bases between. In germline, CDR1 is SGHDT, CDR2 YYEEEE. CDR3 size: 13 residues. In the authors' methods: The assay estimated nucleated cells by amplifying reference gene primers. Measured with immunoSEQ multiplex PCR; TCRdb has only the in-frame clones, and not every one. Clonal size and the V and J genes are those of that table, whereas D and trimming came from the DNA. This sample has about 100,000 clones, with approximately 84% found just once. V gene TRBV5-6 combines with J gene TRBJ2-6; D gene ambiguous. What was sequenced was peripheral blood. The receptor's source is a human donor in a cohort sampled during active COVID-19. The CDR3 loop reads CASSRAGANVLTF. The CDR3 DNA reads TGTGCCAGCAGCCGCGCTGGGGCCAACGTCCTGACTTTC.